The TCR beta chain described here comes from a study of blood T cell repertoires in COVID-19. Across the whole study: The study drew acute and convalescent COVID-19 samples from the United States, Italy and Spain. PBMCs, B-cell-depleted T cells, or T cells were the source of the cDNA or gDNA that made up the material.

V shed 1 base, J shed 6 bases, and the junction held 9 bases outside the gene matches. In germline, CDR1 is SGHTA, CDR2 FQGNSA. The CDR3 totals 16 residues. As handled by the study authors: Estimation of nucleated cell counts was performed using reference gene primer amplification. TCRdb's copy holds only in-frame clones and misses some; the assay was immunoSEQ multiplex PCR. V and J calls and clone size come straight from that table; D and trimming were deduced from the DNA. This table has roughly 70,000 clones, about nine tenths appearing once. This clone was observed a handful of times. The gene calls are TRBV7-2 and TRBJ2-1; 7 nucleotides agree with TRBD2. The sequence was obtained from a man in his fifties or sixties with active COVID-19. The sequencing input was peripheral blood. DNA for the CDR3: TGTGCCAGCAGCTTAGGATGGGGGGAGGGCCTCAATGAGCAGTTCTTC. It specifies CASSLGWGEGLNEQFF.